This TCR beta chain was sequenced for a study of CDR3 diversity in severe acne. V shed 6 bases, J shed 3 bases, and the junction held 6 bases outside the gene matches. Germline V gene lookup returns CDR1 MGHDK and CDR2 SYGVNS. The CDR3 has 14 residues. The table lists this clonotype with many counts. TCRdb called the PCR reads again in MiXCR, with one record for every CDR3 protein. Among under 95,000 distinct CDR3 sequences listed, around half were seen once. This receptor was identified in a male donor in good health, serving as a control. The rearrangement joins TRBV25-1 to TRBJ2-7, with TRBD1 matching over 9 bases. Material: blood. The CDR3 DNA reads TGTGCCAGCAGAGGCCGGGACAGGGTCTACGAGCAGTACTTC. This translates into CASRGRDRVYEQYF.